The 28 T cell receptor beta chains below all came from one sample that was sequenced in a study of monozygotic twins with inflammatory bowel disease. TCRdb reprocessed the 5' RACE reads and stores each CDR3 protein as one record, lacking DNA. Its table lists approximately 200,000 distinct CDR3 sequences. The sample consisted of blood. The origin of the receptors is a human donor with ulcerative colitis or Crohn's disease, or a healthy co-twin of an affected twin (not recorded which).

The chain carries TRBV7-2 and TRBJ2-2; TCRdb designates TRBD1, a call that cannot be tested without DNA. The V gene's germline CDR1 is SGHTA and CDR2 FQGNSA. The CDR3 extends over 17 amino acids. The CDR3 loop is CASSLGRGQGFSGELFF.

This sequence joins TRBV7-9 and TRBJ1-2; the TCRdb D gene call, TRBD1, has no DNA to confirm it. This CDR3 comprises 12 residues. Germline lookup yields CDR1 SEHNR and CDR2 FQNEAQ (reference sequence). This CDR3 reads CASSLDAGGYTF.

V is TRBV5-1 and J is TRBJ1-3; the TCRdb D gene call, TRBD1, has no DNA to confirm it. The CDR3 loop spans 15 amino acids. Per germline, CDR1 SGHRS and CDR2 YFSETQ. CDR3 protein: CASSHQGGSGNTIYF.

CDR3 in amino acids: CASSEDKGGKLFF. J is TRBJ1-4 and V is TRBV6-1; TCRdb selects TRBD1, and the lack of DNA leaves this call unchecked. Germline values: CDR1 MNHNS, CDR2 SASEGT. The CDR3 consists of 13 residues.

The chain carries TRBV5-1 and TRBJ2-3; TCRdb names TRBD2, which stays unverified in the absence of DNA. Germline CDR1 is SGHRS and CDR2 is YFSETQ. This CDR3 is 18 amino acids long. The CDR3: CASSHGLAGALITDTQYF.

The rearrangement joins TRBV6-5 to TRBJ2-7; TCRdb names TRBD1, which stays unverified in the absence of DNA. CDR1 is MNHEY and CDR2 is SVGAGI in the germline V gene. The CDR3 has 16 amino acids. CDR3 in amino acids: CASSYLRGRSTYEQYF.

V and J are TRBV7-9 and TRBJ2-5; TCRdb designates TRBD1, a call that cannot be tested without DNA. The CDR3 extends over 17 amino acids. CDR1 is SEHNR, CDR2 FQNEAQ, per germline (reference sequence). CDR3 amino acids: CASSIHQGGLPQETQYF.

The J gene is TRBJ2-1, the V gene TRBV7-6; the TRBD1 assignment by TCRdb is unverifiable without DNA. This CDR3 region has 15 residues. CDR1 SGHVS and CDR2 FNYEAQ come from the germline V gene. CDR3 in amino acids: CASSHGTAAYNEQFF.

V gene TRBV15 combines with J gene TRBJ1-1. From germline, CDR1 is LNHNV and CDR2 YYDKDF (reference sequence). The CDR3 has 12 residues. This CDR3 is CATSKGNTEAFF.

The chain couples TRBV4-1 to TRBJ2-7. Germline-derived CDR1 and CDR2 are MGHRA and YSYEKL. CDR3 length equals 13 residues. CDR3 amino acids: CASSQEAVYEQYF.

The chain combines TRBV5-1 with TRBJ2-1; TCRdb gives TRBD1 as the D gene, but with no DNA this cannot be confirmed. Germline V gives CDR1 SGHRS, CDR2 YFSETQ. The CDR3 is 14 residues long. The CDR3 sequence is CASSPGAWGNEQFF.

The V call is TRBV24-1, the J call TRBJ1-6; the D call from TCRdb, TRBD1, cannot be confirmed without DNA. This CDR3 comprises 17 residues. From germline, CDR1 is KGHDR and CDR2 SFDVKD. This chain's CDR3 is CATSDLQRGETNSPLHF.

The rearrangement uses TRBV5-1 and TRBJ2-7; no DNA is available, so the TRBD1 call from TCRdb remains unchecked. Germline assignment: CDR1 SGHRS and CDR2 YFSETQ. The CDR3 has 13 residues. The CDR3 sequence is CASSLTGANEQYF. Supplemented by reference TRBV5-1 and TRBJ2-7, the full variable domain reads KAGVTQTPRYLIKTRGQQVTLSCSPISGHRSVSWYQQTPGQGLQFLFEYFSETQRNKGNFPGRFSGRQFSNSRSEMNVSTLELGDSALYLCASSLTGANEQYFGPGTRLTVT.

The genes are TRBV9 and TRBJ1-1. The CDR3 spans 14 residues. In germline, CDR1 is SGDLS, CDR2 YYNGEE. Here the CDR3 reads CASSVVDGDTEAFF.

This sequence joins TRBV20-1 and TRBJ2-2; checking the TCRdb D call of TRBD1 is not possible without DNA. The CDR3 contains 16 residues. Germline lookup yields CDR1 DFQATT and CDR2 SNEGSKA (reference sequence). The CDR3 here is CSARGLDRVIDGELFF.

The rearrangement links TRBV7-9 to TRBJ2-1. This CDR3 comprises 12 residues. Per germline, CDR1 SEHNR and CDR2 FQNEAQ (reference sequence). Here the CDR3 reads CASSFKLIEQFF.

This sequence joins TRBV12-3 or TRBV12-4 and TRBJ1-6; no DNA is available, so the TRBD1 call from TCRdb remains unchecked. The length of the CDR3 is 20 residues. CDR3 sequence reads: CASSFGDRGLTSSYNSPLHF.

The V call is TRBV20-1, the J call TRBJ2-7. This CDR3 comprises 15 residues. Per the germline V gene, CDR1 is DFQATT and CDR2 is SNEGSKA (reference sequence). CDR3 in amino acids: CSARGEAGSSYEQYF.

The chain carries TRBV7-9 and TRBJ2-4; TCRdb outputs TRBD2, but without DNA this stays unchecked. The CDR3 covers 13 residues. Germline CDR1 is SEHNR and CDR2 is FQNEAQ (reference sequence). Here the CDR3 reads CASSLSGGDIQYF.

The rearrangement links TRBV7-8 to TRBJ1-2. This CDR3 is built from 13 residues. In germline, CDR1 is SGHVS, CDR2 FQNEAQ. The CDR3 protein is CASSLRTGGGYTF.

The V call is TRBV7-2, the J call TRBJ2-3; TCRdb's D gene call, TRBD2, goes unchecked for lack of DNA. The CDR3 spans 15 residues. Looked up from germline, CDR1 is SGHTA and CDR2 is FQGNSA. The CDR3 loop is CASSSLPRVQDTQYF.

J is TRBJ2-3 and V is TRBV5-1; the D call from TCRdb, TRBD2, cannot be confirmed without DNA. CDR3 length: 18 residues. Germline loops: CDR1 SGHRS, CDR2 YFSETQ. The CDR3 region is CASSTNRLAGGSRDTQYF.

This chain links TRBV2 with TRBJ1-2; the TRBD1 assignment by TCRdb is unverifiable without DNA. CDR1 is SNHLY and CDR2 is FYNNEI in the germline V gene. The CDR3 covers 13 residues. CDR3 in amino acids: CASYRGRDYGYTF. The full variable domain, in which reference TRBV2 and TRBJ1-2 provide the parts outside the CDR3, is EPEVTQTPSHQVTQMGQEVILRCVPISNHLYFYWYRQILGQKVEFLVSFYNNEISEKSEIFDDQFSVERPDGSNFTLKIRSTKLEDSAMYFCASYRGRDYGYTFGSGTRLTVV.

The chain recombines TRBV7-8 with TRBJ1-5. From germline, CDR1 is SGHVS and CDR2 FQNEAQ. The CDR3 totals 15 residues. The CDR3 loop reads CASSLDRGGNQPQHF.

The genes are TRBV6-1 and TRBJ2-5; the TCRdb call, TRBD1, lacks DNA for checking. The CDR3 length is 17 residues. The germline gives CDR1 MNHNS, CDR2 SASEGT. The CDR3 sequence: CASSEAPGRRPEETQYF.

The CDR3 loop is CASRREGLVTFF. The chain has TRBV5-1 and TRBJ1-1. CDR1 and CDR2 (germline): SGHRS, YFSETQ. The CDR3 totals 12 residues.

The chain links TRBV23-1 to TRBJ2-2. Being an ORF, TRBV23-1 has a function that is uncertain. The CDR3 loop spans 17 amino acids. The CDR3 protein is CASSQDFTPSNTGELFF.

The CDR3 spells CASSPGQGRRETQYF. The rearrangement joins TRBV7-3 to TRBJ2-5; lacking DNA, the TRBD1 call made by TCRdb goes unchecked. Germline CDR1 SGHTA, CDR2 FQGTGA. The length of the CDR3 is 15 residues.